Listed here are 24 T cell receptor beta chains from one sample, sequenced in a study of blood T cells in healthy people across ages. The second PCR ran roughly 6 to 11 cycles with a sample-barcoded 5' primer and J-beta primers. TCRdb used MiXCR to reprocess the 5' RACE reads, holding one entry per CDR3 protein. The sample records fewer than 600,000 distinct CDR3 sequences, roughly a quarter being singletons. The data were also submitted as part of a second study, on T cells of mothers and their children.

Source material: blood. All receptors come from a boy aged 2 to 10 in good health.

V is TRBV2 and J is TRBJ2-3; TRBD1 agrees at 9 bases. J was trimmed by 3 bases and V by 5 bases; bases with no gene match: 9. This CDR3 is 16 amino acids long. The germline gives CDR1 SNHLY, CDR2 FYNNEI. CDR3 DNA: TGTGCCAGCAGTAAAACCGGGACAGGGAAGACAGATACGCAGTATTTT. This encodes CASSKTGTGKTDTQYF.

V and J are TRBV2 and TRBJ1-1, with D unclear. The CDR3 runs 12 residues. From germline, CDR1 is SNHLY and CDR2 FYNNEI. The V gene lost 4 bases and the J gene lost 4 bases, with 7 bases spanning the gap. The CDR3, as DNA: TGTGCCAGCAGTGGGGTGAGCACTGAAGCTTTCTTT. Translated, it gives CASSGVSTEAFF. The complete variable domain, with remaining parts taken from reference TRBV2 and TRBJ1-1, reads EPEVTQTPSHQVTQMGQEVILRCVPISNHLYFYWYRQILGQKVEFLVSFYNNEISEKSEIFDDQFSVERPDGSNFTLKIRSTKLEDSAMYFCASSGVSTEAFFGQGTRLTVV.

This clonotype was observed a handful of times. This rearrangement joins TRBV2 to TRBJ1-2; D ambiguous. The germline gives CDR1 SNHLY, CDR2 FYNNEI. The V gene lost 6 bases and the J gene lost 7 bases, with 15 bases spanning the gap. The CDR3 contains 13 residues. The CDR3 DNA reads TGTGCCAGCAGCCCCGGGCCAGTACCTGGCTACACCTTC. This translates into CASSPGPVPGYTF. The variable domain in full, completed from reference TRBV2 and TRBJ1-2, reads EPEVTQTPSHQVTQMGQEVILRCVPISNHLYFYWYRQILGQKVEFLVSFYNNEISEKSEIFDDQFSVERPDGSNFTLKIRSTKLEDSAMYFCASSPGPVPGYTFGSGTRLTVV.

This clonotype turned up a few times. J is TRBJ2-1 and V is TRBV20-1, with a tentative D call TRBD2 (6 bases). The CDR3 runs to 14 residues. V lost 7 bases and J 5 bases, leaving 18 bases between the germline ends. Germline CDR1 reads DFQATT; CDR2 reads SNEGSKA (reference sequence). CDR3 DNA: TGCAGTGGGCCGAAAGGAGGGCCAAACAATGAGCAGTTCTTC. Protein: CSGPKGGPNNEQFF.

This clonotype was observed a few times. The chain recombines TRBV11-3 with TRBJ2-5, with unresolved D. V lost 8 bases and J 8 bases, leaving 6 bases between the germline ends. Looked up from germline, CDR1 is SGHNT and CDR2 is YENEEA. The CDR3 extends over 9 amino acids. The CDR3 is CASGPTQYF. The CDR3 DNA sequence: TGTGCCAGCGGTCCCACCCAGTACTTC.

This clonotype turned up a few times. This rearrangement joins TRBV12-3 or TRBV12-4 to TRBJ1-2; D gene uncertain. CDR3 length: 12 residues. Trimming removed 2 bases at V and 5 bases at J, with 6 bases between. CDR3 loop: CASSLRVYGYTF. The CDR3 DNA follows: TGTGCCAGCAGTTTAAGGGTTTATGGCTACACCTTC.

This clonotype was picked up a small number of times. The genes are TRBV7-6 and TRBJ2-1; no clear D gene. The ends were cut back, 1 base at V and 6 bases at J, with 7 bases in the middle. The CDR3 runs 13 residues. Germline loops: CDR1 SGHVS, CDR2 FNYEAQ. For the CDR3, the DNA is TGTGCCAGCAGCTTAGTAGCCCCCAATGAGCAGTTCTTC. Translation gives CASSLVAPNEQFF.

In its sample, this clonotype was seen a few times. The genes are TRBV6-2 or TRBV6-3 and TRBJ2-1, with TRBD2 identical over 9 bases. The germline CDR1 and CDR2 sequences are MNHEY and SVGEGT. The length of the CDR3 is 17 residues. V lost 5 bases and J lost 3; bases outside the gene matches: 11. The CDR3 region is CASSMWVAGALYNEQFF. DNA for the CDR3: TGTGCCAGCAGTATGTGGGTAGCGGGAGCCCTCTACAATGAGCAGTTCTTC.

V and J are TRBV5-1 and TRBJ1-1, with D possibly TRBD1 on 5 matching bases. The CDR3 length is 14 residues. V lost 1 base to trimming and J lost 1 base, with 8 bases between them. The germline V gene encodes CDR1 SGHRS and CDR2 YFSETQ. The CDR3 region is CASSLPQENTEAFF. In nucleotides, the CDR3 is TGCGCCAGCAGCTTGCCACAGGAGAACACTGAAGCTTTCTTT.

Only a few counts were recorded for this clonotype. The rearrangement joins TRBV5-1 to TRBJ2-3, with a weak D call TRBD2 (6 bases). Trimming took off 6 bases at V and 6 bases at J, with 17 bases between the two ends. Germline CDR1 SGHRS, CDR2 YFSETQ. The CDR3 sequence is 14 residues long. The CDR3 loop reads CASTTGEGGDTQYF. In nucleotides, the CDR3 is TGCGCCAGCACCACAGGAGAAGGAGGGGATACGCAGTATTTT.

The CDR3 is CASSLSRSADTQYF. For the CDR3, the DNA is TGTGCCAGCAGTTTGTCGCGGAGCGCAGATACGCAGTATTTT. The chain combines TRBV12-3 or TRBV12-4 with TRBJ2-3; D not resolved. The CDR3 is 14 amino acids. Trimming left V 3 bases short and J 4 bases short, with 11 bases between.

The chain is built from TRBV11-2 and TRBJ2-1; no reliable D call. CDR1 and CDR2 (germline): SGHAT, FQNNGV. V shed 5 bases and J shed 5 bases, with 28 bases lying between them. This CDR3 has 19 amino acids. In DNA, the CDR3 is TGTGCCAGCAGCCCGTTGAGATCGAGCGTTGGGTCAAGTCACAATGAGCAGTTCTTC. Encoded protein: CASSPLRSSVGSSHNEQFF.

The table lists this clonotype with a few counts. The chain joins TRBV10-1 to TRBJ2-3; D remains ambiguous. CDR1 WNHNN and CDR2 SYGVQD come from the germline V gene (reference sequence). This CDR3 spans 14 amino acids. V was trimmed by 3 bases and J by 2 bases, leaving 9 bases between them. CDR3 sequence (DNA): TGCGCCAGCAGTGATGGGCATCCCACAGATACGCAGTATTTT. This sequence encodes CASSDGHPTDTQYF.

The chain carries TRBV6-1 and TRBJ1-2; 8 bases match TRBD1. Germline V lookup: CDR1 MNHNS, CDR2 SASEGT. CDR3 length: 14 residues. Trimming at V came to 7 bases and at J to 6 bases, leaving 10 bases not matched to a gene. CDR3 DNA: TGTGCCAGCAACCCGGGACAGGCCCTAAATGGCTACACCTTC. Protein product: CASNPGQALNGYTF.

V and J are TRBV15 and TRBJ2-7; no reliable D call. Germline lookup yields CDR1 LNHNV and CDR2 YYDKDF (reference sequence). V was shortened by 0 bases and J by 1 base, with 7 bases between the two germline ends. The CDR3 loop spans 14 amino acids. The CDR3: CATSRDPGSYEQYF. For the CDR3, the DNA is TGTGCCACCAGCAGAGATCCGGGTTCCTACGAGCAGTACTTC.

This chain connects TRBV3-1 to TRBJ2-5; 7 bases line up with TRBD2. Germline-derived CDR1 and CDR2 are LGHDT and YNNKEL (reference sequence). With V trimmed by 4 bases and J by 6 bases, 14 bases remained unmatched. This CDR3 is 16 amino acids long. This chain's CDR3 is CASSRIGEGGEKTQYF. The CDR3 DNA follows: TGTGCCAGCAGCCGGATAGGGGAGGGAGGGGAAAAGACCCAGTACTTC.

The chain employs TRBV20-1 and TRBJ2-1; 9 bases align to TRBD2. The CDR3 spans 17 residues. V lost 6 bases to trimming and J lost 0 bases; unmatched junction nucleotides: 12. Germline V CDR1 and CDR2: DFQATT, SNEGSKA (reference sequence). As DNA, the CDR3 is TGCAGTGCCGAGAAAAGCGGGAGGCTTAGCTCCTACAATGAGCAGTTCTTC. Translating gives CSAEKSGRLSSYNEQFF.

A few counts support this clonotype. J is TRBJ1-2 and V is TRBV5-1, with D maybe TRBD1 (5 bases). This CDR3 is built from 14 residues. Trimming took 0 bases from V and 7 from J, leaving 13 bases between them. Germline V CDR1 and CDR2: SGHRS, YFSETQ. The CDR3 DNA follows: TGCGCCAGCAGCTTGGCGGGACCTTCGGGTGGCTACACCTTC. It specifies CASSLAGPSGGYTF.

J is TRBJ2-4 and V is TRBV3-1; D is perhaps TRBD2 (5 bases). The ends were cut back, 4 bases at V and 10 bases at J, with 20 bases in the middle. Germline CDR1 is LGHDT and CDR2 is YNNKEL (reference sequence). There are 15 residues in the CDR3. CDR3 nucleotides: TGTGCCAGCAGCCCATACGGATGGCGGGTGGGGATTCAGTACTTC. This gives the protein CASSPYGWRVGIQYF.

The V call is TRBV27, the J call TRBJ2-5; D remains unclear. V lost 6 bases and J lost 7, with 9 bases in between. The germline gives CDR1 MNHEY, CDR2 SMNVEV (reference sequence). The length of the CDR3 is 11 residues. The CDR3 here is CASSFMGTQYF. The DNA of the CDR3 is TGTGCCAGCAGCTTCATGGGGACCCAGTACTTC.

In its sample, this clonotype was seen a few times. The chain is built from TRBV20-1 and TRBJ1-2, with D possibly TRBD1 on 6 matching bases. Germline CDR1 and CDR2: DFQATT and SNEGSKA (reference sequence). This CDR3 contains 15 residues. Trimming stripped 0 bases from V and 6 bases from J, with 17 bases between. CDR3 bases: TGCAGTGCTAGAGATGTCAGGCGGGGACACGATGGCTACACCTTC. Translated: CSARDVRRGHDGYTF.

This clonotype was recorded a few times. Here the CDR3 DNA reads TGTGCCAGCAGTGATCCGGGACAGGGGGCGGTTAATGAGCAGTTCTTC. It translates to CASSDPGQGAVNEQFF. The chain joins TRBV2 to TRBJ2-1; 12 positions match TRBD1. CDR1 and CDR2 from the germline V gene are SNHLY and FYNNEI. Trimming cost V 3 bases and J 7 bases; bases outside gene matches: 7. The CDR3 is 16 amino acids. The full variable domain, in which reference TRBV2 and TRBJ2-1 provide the parts outside the CDR3, is EPEVTQTPSHQVTQMGQEVILRCVPISNHLYFYWYRQILGQKVEFLVSFYNNEISEKSEIFDDQFSVERPDGSNFTLKIRSTKLEDSAMYFCASSDPGQGAVNEQFFGPGTRLTVL.

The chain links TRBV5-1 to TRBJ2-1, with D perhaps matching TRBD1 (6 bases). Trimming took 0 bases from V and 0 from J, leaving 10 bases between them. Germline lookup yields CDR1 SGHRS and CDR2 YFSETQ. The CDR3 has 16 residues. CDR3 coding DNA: TGCGCCAGCAGCTTGGGGACAGCCATCTCCTACAATGAGCAGTTCTTC. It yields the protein CASSLGTAISYNEQFF.

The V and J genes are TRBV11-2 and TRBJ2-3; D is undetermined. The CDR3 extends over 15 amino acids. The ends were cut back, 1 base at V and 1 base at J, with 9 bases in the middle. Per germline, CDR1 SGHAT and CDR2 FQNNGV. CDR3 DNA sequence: TGTGCCAGCAGCTTAGGGTATAGCCGCACAGATACGCAGTATTTT. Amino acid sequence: CASSLGYSRTDTQYF.